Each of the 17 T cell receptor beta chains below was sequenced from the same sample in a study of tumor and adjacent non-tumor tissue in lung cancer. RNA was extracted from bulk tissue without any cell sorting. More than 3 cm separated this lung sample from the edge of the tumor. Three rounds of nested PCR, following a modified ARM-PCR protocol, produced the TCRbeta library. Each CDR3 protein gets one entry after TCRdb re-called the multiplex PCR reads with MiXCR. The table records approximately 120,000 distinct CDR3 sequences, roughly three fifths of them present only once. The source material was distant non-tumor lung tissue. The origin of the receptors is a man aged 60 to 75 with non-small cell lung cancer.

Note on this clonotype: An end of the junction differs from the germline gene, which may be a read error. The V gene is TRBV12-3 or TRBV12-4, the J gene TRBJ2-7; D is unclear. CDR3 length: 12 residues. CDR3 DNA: TGTGTCAGCAGTTTTCATATGGTCGAGCAGTACTTC. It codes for CVSSFHMVEQYF.

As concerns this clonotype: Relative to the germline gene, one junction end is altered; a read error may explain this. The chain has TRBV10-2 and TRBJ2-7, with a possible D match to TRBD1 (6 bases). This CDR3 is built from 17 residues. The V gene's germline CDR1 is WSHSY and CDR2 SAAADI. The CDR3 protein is CTSSESFGQPIVYEQYF. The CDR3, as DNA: TGCACCAGCAGTGAGTCGTTTGGACAGCCGATCGTCTACGAGCAGTACTTC.

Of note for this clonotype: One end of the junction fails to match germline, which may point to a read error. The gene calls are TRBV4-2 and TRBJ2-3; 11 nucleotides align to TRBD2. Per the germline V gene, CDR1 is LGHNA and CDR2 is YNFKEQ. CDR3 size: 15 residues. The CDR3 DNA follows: TGTGTCAGCAGCCGTCTAGCGGGGGGCACAGACACGCAGTATTTT. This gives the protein CVSSRLAGGTDTQYF.

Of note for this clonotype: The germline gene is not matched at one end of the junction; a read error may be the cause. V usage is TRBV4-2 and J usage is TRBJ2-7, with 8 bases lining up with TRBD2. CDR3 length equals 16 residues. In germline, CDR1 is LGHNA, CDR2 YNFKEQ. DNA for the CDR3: TGTACCAGCAGCCACCCCTCAGCGGGAGCAAGCTACGAGCAGCACTTC. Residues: CTSSHPSAGASYEQHF.

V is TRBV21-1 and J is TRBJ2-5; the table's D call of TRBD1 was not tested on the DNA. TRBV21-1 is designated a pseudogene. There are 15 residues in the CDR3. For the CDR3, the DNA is TGTGCCAGCGGCGGCCGGGACAGGCCGAGAGAGACCCAGTACTTC. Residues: CASGGRDRPRETQYF.

The CDR3 bases are TGCAGCGTCCCCGGGACTAGCCACGATGAGCAGTTCTTC. It yields the protein CSVPGTSHDEQFF. The rearrangement links TRBV29-1 to TRBJ2-1, with 9 bases lining up with TRBD2. Trimming took 6 bases from V and 8 from J; bases not matched to a gene: 8. The germline gives CDR1 SQVTM, CDR2 ANQGSEA. The CDR3 covers 13 residues.

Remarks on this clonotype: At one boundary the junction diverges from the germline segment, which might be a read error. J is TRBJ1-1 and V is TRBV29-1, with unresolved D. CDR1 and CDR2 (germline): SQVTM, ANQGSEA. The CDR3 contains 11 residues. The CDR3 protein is CRVMENTEAFF. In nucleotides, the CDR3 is TGCCGCGTTATGGAGAACACTGAAGCTTTCTTT.

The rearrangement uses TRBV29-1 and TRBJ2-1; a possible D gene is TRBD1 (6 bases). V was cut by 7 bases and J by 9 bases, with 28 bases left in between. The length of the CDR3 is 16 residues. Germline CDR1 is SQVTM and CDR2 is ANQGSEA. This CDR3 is CSANKATQGGMCEQFF. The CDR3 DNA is TGCAGCGCCAACAAGGCCACACAGGGTGGCATGTGTGAGCAGTTCTTC.

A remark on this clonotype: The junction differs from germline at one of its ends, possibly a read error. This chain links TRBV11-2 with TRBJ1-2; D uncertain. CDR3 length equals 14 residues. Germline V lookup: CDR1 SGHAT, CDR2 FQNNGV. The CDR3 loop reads CASSFNEGVYDYTF. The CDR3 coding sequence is TGTGCCAGTAGCTTTAATGAGGGAGTCTATGACTACACTTTC.

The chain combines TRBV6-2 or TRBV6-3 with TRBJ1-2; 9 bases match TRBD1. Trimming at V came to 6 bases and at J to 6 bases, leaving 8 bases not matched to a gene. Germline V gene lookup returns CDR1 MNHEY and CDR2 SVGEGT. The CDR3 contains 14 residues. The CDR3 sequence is CASSYNRGLDGYTF. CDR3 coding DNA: TGTGCCAGCAGCTACAACAGGGGGCTTGATGGCTACACCTTC.

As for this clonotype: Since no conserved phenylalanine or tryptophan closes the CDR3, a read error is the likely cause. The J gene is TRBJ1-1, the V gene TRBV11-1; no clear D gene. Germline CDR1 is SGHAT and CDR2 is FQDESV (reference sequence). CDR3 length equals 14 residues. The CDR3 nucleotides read TGTGTCAGCAGCTTATCGGCGGGCGAGACTAAAGCTTTCATT. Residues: CVSSLSAGETKAFI.

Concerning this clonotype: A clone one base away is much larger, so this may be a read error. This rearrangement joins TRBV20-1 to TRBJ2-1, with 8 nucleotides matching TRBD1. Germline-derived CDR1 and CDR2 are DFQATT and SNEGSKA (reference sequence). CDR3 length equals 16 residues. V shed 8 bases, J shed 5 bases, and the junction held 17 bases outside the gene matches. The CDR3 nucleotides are TGCAGTACTAACCTCGTACGGACAGGGAATAACAATGAGCAGTTCTTC. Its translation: CSTNLVRTGNNNEQFF.

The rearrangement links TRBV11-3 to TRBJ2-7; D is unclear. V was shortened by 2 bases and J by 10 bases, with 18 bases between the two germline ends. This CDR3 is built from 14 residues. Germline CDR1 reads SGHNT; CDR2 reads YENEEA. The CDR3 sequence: CASSLQNSDGEQYF. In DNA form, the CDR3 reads TGTGCCAGCAGCTTACAGAACTCAGATGGCGAACAGTACTTC.

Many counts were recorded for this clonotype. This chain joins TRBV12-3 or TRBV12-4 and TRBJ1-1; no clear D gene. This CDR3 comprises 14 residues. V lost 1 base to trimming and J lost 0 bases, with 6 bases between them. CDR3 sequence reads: CASSLGGMNTEAFF. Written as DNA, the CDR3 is TGTGCCAGCAGTTTAGGTGGTATGAACACTGAAGCTTTCTTT.

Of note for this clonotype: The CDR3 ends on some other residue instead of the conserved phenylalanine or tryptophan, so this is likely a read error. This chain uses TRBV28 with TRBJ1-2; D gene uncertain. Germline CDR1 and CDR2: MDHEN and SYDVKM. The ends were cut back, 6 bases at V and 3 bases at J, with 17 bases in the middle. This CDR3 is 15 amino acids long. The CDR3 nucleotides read TGTGCCAGCAGCCGTCCTAGACTTGAGGACTATGGCTACACCTAC. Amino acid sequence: CASSRPRLEDYGYTY.

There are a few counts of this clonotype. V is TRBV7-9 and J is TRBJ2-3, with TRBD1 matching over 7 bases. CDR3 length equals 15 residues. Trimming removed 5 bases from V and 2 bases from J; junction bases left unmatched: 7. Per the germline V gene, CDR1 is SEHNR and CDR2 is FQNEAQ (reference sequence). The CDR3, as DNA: TGTGCCAGCAGCCGGGACAGTGGATACACAGATACGCAGTATTTT. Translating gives CASSRDSGYTDTQYF. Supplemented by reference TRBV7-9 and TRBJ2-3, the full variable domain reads DTGVSQNPRHKITKRGQNVTFRCDPISEHNRLYWYRQTLGQGPEFLTYFQNEAQLEKSRLLSDRFSAERPKGSFSTLEIQRTEQGDSAMYLCASSRDSGYTDTQYFGPGTRLTVL.

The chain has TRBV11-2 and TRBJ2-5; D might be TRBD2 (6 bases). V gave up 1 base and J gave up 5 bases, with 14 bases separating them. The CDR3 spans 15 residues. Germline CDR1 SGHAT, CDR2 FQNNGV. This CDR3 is CASSLVGRSTETQYF. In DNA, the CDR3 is TGTGCCAGCAGCTTAGTTGGGAGGTCCACGGAGACCCAGTACTTC.